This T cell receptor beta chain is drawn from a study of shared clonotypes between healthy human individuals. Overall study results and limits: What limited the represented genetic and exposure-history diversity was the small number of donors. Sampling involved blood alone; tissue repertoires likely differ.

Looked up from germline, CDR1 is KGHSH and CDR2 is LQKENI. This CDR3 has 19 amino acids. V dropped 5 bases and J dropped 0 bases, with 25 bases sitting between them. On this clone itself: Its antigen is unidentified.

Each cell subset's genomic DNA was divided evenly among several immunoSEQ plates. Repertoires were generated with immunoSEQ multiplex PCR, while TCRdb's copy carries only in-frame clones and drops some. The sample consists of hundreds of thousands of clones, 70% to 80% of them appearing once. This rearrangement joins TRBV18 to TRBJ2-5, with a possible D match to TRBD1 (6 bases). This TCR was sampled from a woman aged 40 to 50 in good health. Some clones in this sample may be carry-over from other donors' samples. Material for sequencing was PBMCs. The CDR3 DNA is TGTGCCAGCTCAGAGACGGACAGATTTATTTCCAAGTACCAAGAGACCCAGTACTTC. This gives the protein CASSETDRFISKYQETQYF.